This paragraph reports one T cell receptor beta chain. The source of the sample is a study of CD8 T cells in Susac syndrome. This CDR3 region has 11 residues. Germline V gene lookup returns CDR1 ENHRY and CDR2 SYGVKD. Deletions cut 2 bases from V and 11 bases from J, with 9 bases between. RNA, at about 0.45 to 1 ug, was reverse transcribed with random hexamers. Across 54 Vbeta and 13 Jbeta, TCR beta CDR3 was amplified with immunoSEQ multiplex PCR. Using its own MiXCR run on the immunoSEQ multiplex PCR reads, TCRdb lists one record per CDR3 protein. The sample includes roughly 120,000 distinct CDR3 sequences, over 90% of them seen just once.

The TCR was taken from a human donor with multiple sclerosis. The specimen was CD8+ T cells from PBMCs. This sequence joins TRBV10-3 and TRBJ1-2; D is unresolved. This chain's CDR3 is CAISEGLLYTF. The CDR3 nucleotides are TGTGCCATCAGTGAGGGGCTACTGTACACCTTC.